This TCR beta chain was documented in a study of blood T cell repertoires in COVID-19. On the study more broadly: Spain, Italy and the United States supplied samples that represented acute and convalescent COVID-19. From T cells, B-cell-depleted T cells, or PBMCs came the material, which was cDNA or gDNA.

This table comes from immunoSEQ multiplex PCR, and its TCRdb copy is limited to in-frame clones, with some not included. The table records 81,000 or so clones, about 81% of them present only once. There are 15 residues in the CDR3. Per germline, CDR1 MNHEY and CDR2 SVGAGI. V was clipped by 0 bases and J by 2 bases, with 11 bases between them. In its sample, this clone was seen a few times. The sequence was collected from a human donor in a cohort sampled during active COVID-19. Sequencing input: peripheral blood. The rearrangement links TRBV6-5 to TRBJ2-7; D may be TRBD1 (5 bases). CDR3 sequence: CASSYSSDSTYEQYF. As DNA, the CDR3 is TGTGCCAGCAGTTACTCGAGTGACAGTACCTACGAGCAGTACTTC.